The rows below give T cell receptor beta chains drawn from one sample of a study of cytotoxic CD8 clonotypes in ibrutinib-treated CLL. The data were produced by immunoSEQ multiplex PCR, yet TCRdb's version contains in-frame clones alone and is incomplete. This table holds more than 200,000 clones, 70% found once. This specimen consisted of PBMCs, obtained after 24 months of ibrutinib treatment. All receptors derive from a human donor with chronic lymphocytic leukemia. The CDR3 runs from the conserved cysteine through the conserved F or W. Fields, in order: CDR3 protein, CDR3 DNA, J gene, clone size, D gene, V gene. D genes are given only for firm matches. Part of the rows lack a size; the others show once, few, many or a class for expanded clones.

CASSLSSGDPFEQYF | TGTGCCAGCAGCTTGTCTAGCGGGGACCCCTTTGAGCAGTACTTC | TRBJ2-7 | . | TRBD2 | TRBV5-4
CASQRTSGSGLFF | TGTGCCAGCCAGAGGACTAGCGGGAGTGGTTTGTTCTTC | TRBJ2-1 | . | TRBD2 | TRBV6-1
CASSTYSVSGLGGYTF | TGTGCCAGTAGTACCTACTCAGTGTCGGGACTCGGTGGCTACACCTTC | TRBJ1-2 | . | . | TRBV19
CASLGTAAHEQYF | TGTGCCAGCCTAGGGACCGCGGCCCACGAGCAGTACTTC | TRBJ2-7 | . | . | TRBV25-1
CASSNGGRGSYEQYF | TGTGCCAGTAGTAACGGGGGCCGGGGAAGCTACGAGCAGTACTTC | TRBJ2-7 | . | . | TRBV19
CASSVTSATDTQYF | TGTGCCAGCAGCGTGACTAGCGCCACAGATACGCAGTATTTT | TRBJ2-3 | . | TRBD2 | TRBV9
CASSAQDRVEETQYF | TGTGCCAGCAGCGCTCAGGACAGGGTTGAAGAGACCCAGTACTTC | TRBJ2-5 | few | TRBD1 | TRBV9
CASSQSIRGTGELFF | TGTGCCAGCAGCCAGTCAATCAGGGGCACCGGGGAGCTGTTTTTT | TRBJ2-2 | . | . | TRBV5-5
CASKQAGGWPQHF | TGTGCCAGCAAACAGGCCGGGGGGTGGCCCCAGCATTTT | TRBJ1-5 | once | . | TRBV2
CASSAAPTGLGFSDEQYF | TGTGCCAGCAGCGCAGCCCCAACGGGACTAGGGTTCTCGGACGAGCAGTACTTC | TRBJ2-7 | . | TRBD2 | TRBV7-9
CASSLVVTTDRDTQYF | TGTGCCAGCAGCTTAGTAGTGACCACCGACCGAGATACGCAGTATTTT | TRBJ2-3 | few | . | TRBV7-9
CASSPGAGGGPQHF | TGTGCCAGCTCTCCGGGGGCCGGAGGCGGGCCCCAGCATTTT | TRBJ1-5 | once | . | TRBV2
CASSIGTGDYEQYF | TGTGCCAGTAGTATAGGGACAGGGGACTACGAGCAGTACTTC | TRBJ2-7 | few | TRBD1 | TRBV19
CASSQDNEQYF | TGCGCCAGCAGCCAAGATAACGAGCAGTACTTC | TRBJ2-7 | . | . | TRBV4-3
CATSRGSGTGRNEQFF | TGTGCCACCAGCAGAGGATCCGGGACAGGGAGGAATGAGCAGTTCTTC | TRBJ2-1 | . | TRBD1 | TRBV15
CASSVGGRRNEQFF | TGTGCCAGCAGCGTAGGCGGGAGGAGAAATGAGCAGTTCTTC | TRBJ2-1 | once | TRBD2 | TRBV9
CAWSVLGPSNEQFF | TGTGCCTGGAGTGTACTGGGGCCAAGCAATGAGCAGTTCTTC | TRBJ2-1 | . | . | TRBV30
CASSPDRAVAKNIQYF | TGTGCCAGCAGTCCCGACAGGGCTGTGGCCAAAAACATTCAGTACTTC | TRBJ2-4 | . | TRBD1 | TRBV28
CASSQDRSSYEQYF | TGCGCCAGCAGCCAGGACAGGAGCTCCTACGAGCAGTACTTC | TRBJ2-7 | . | TRBD1 | TRBV4-1
CASSQESTVGSYEQYF | TGTGCCAGCAGCCAAGAGTCTACAGTAGGGAGTTACGAGCAGTACTTC | TRBJ2-7 | . | . | TRBV4-2
CASSPPGQGLNTQYF | TGTGCCAGCAGCCCTCCCGGACAGGGGTTAAATACGCAGTATTTT | TRBJ2-3 | . | TRBD1 | TRBV7-2
CASSLMGGTVEAFF | TGTGCCAGTAGTCTAATGGGGGGGACAGTTGAAGCTTTCTTT | TRBJ1-1 | . | TRBD1 | TRBV19
CASSSRLAGTEQYF | TGTGCCAGCAGCTCAAGACTAGCGGGCACCGAGCAGTACTTC | TRBJ2-7 | few | TRBD2 | TRBV7-2
CASSRGGIPLGNTQYF | TGTGCCAGCAGCCGGGGCGGGATTCCCCTAGGAAATACGCAGTATTTT | TRBJ2-3 | . | . | TRBV5-6
CASSTGLSTDTQYF | TGTGCCAGTAGTACAGGGCTTAGCACAGATACGCAGTATTTT | TRBJ2-3 | . | . | TRBV19
CASKEGDVYEQYF | TGTGCCAGCAAGGAAGGGGACGTTTACGAGCAGTACTTC | TRBJ2-7 | . | . | TRBV5-5